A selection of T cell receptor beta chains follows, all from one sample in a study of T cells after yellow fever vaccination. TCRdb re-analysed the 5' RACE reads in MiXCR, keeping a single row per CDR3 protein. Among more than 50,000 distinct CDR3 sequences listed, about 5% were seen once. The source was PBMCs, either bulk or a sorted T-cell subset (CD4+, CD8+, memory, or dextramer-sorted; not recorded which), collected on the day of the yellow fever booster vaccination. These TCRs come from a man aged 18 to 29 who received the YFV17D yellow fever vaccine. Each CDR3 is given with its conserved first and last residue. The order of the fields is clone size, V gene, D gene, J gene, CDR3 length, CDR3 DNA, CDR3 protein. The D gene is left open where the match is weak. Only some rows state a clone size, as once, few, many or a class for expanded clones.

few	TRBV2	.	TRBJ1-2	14	TGTGCCAGCAGTGAAGGGGCGGGGAGCTATGGCTACACCTTC	CASSEGAGSYGYTF
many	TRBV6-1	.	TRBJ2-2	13	TGTGCCAGCAGTATGAGGGTCCCCGGGGAGCTGTTTTTT	CASSMRVPGELFF
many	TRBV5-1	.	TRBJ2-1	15	TGCGCCAGCAGCTACCTCCCGGGATCCTACAATGAGCAGTTCTTC	CASSYLPGSYNEQFF
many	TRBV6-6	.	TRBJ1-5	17	TGTGCCAGCAGTCAACCCTACCTCCGAGTGGGAATTCAGCCCCAGCATTTT	CASSQPYLRVGIQPQHF
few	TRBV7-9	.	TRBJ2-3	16	TGTGCCAGCAGCTCCCAGGCGAAGTTTTCCACAGATACGCAGTATTTT	CASSSQAKFSTDTQYF
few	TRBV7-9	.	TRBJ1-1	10	TGTGCCAGCAGCTTAGACAAAGCTTTCTTT	CASSLDKAFF
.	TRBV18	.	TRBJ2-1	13	TGTGCCAGCTCACCCCTCGGACAGAATGAGCAGTTCTTC	CASSPLGQNEQFF
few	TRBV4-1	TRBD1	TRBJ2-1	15	TGCGCCAGCAGCCAACCGGGACAGGGGGTTAATGAGCAGTTCTTC	CASSQPGQGVNEQFF
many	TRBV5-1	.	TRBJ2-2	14	TGCGCCAGCGGCCCTTGGGGGGAAACCGGGGAGCTGTTTTTT	CASGPWGETGELFF
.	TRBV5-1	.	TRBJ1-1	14	TGCGCCAGCAGCCCTGGGGCAGGGGCAGCTGAAGCTTTCTTT	CASSPGAGAAEAFF
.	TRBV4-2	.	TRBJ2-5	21	TGTGCCAGCAGCCAAGTGAGGACCCTTTTGCGTACCGGCGGGTCAAAAGAGACCCAGTACTTC	CASSQVRTLLRTGGSKETQYF
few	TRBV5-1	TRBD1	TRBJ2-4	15	TGCGCCAGCAGCTTCGGGGACAGAATGGAAAACATTCAGTACTTC	CASSFGDRMENIQYF
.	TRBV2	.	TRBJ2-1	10	TGTGCCCATGGCGGGAATGAGCAGTTCTTC	CAHGGNEQFF
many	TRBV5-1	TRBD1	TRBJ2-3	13	TGCGCCAGCAGTTACAGGGGCGCGGATACGCAGTATTTT	CASSYRGADTQYF
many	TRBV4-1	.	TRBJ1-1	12	TGCGCCAGCAGCCATGAGAGGACTGAAGCTTTCTTT	CASSHERTEAFF
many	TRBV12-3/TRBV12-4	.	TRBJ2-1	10	TGTGCCAGCAGTTTGGGACAGCAGTTCTTC	CASSLGQQFF
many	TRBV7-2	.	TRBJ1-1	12	TGTGCCAGCAGCAAACAGGGTATTGAAGCTTTCTTT	CASSKQGIEAFF
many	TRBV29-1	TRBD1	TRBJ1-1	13	TGCAGCGTTGGGGACAGACGGAACACTGAAGCTTTCTTT	CSVGDRRNTEAFF
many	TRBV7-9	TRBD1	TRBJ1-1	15	TGTGCCAGCAGCTGGACAGGGTTAGGGGGCACTGAAGCTTTCTTT	CASSWTGLGGTEAFF
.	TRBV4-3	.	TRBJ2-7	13	TGCGCCAGCAGCCAAGATTTCCCGTACGAGCAGTACTTC	CASSQDFPYEQYF
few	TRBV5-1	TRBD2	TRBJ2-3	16	TGCGCCAGCTCGGTAGCGGGACTGGGAAGCACAGATACGCAGTATTTT	CASSVAGLGSTDTQYF
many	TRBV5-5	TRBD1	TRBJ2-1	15	TGTGCCAGCAGCCTACGCGACAGGGGGCCGGATGAGCAGTTCTTC	CASSLRDRGPDEQFF
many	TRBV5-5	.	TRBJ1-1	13	TGTGCCAGCAGCGTTAGACTGAACACTGAAGCTTTCTTT	CASSVRLNTEAFF
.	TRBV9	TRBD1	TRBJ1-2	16	TGTGCCAGCAGCGTTTCTGGGACAGGGAAAGGCGGAGGCTACACCTTC	CASSVSGTGKGGGYTF
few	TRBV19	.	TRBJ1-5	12	TGTGCCAGTAGTATATACAGTTGGCCCCAGCATTTT	CASSIYSWPQHF
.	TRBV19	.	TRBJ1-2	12	TGTGCCACCACGCGGGGGGCTGATGGCTACACCTTC	CATTRGADGYTF
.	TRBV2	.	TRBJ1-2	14	TGTGCCAGCAGGGAACAGGGAATTTACTATGGCTACACCTTC	CASREQGIYYGYTF
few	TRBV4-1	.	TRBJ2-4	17	TGCGCCAGCAGCCGGGTAAATCAGAATCTAGCCAAAAACATTCAGTACTTC	CASSRVNQNLAKNIQYF
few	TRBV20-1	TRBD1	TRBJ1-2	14	TGCAGTGCTAATAAAGCAGGGGGGGGCCATGGCTACACCTTC	CSANKAGGGHGYTF
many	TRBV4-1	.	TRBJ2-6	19	TGCGCCAGCAGCTGGATTACCGACTCGGAGGTCTCTGGGGCCAACGTCCTGACTTTC	CASSWITDSEVSGANVLTF
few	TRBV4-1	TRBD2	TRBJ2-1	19	TGCGCCAGCAGCCAAGGTAGACTAGCGGGGGGGCCGAGGAACAATGAGCAGTTCTTC	CASSQGRLAGGPRNNEQFF
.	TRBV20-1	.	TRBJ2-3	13	TGCAGTGTGTGGACAGCTAGCACAGATACGCAGTATTTT	CSVWTASTDTQYF
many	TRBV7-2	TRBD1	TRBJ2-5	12	TGTGCCACCCGGGACAGCCAAGAGACCCAGTACTTC	CATRDSQETQYF
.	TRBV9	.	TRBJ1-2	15	TGTGCCAGCAGCCCGTGGGACACCTCTAACTATGGCTACACCTTC	CASSPWDTSNYGYTF
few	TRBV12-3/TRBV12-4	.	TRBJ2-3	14	TGTGCCAGCAGCCAAGACACAGGCACAGATACGCAGTATTTT	CASSQDTGTDTQYF
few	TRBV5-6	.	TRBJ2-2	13	TGTGCCAGCAGCTTGGGGCCGCCCGGGGAGCTGTTTTTT	CASSLGPPGELFF
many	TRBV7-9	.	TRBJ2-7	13	TGTGCCAGCAGCTTAACCCAGGGCCCCGAGCAGTACTTC	CASSLTQGPEQYF
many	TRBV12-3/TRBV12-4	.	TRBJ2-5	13	TGTGCCAGCAGTTTTGATAACCCCGAGACCCAGTACTTC	CASSFDNPETQYF
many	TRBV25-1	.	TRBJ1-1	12	TGTGCCAGCAGTTTTGGAGACACTGAAGCTTTCTTT	CASSFGDTEAFF
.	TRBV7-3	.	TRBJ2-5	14	TGTGCCAGCAGCAGAAACGGAGGCCAAGAGACCCAGTACTTC	CASSRNGGQETQYF
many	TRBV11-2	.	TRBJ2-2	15	TGTGCCAGCAGTCCCGGGACTGTGAACACCGGGGAGCTGTTTTTT	CASSPGTVNTGELFF
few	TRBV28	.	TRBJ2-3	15	TGTGCCAGCAGTTTTGAGGGAGACGGCACAGATACGCAGTATTTT	CASSFEGDGTDTQYF
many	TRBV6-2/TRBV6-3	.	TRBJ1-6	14	TGTGCCAGCAGTGCAGGAGTGCGTAATTCACCCCTCCACTTT	CASSAGVRNSPLHF
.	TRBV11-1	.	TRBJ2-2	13	TGTGCCAGCAGCAGGGCCCCGACCGGGGAGCTGTTTTTT	CASSRAPTGELFF
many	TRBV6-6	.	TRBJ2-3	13	TGTGCCAGCAGGACTGACGACACAGATACGCAGTATTTT	CASRTDDTDTQYF
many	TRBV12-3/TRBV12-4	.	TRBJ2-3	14	TGTGCCAGCAGCCCGCCCGGGGGCCCAGATACGCAGTATTTT	CASSPPGGPDTQYF
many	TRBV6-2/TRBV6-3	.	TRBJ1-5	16	TGTGCCAGCAGTTACACCCCAGGGAAGCGGGGGCAGCCCCAGCATTTT	CASSYTPGKRGQPQHF
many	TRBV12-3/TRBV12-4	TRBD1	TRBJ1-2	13	TGTGCCAGCAATCTCGTCCGGACAGGCGGCTACACCTTC	CASNLVRTGGYTF
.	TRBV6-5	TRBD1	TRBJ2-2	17	TGTGCCAGCAGCTCGGACAGGGGATATCTTTTTTCCGGGGAGCTGTTTTTT	CASSSDRGYLFSGELFF
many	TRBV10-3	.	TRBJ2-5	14	TGTGCCATCAGGGACCTCGGGACCAAGGAGACCCAGTACTTC	CAIRDLGTKETQYF
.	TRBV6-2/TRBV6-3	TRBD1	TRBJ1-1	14	TGTGCCAGCAGTTACTCGACAGGGTTTACTGAAGCTTTCTTT	CASSYSTGFTEAFF
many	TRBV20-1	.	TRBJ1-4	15	TGCAGTGCTAGCCTAGGGGGGGGGCGCGTTGAAAAACTGTTTTTT	CSASLGGGRVEKLFF
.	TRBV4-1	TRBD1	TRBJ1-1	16	TGCGCCAGCAGCCAAAAGTCCGGGACAGGGCGTCCTGAAGCTTTCTTT	CASSQKSGTGRPEAFF
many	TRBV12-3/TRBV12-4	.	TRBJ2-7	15	TGTGCCAGCAGTTTGACCCCTGACCTCTCCTACGAGCAGTACTTC	CASSLTPDLSYEQYF